This T cell receptor beta chain was sequenced in a study of blood T cell repertoires in COVID-19 (dated by TCRdb to 2019 to 2021). For context, the study as a whole: Samples from collaborators originated in the United States, Italy and Spain and spanned both the acute and convalescent phases of COVID-19. The material from the prospective study consisted of cDNA or gDNA derived from T cells, B-cell-depleted T cells, or PBMCs. Deeply sampled blood TCRbeta repertoires from subjects exposed to, actively infected with, or recovered from COVID-19 were included in the dataset. The repertoires were released in a freely available public database intended as a resource for research on the immune response to SARS-CoV-2. The samples were drawn from two sources: the first 160 participants of the ongoing ImmuneRACE study, and 1,254 subjects contributed by 6 global collaborators. A de-identified subject ID, COVID-19 status, age in years and sex were almost always included in the sample metadata. Where available, HLA class I and class II types were taken from metadata supplied by the sample provider and were not determined by assay-based typing. The investigation overall reported the following: Clinical and demographic metadata were provided uncurated, with the amount varying by source and participant.

In this sample, this clone turned up once. Its antigen has not been determined. No base quality values were provided; no much bigger clone lies one nucleotide off. Sequences GTSNPN (CDR1) and SVGIG (CDR2) are obtained from the germline V gene (reference sequence). From the cysteine through the phenylalanine, the CDR3 covers 13 amino acids. Only CDR3 DNA is held: 39 bases, read in frame from base 1. V trim: 3 bases; J trim: 5 bases; unmatched bases: 4. The immunoSEQ Assay, a bias-controlled multiplex PCR, was used to amplify TCRbeta CDR3 regions from genomic DNA. Per the source publication's procedure: The number of nucleated cells in each sample was estimated by amplification of reference gene primers within the assay. To quantify the absolute abundance of each unique TCRbeta CDR3 rearrangement, sequence reads were collapsed and filtered. For each sample, productive Simpson clonality was calculated by taking the square root of Simpson's diversity index across productive rearrangements. TCRdb holds this immuneACCESS table with in-frame rearrangements only. Some clones are missing; in checked studies, unresolved V genes explain under half, and the rest has no known cause. That table is the source of V, J and clone size, and D and trimming were worked out from the DNA. The table for this sample lists some 250,000 clones; around 79% of them were counted only once. The ten largest clones represent 2.5% to 4% of the sample.

The collaborating institutions used their own protocols to collect whole blood in K2EDTA tubes. For TCRbeta analysis, collaborator samples were shipped as frozen whole blood, as isolated PBMCs, or as DNA extracted from either sample type. The receptor was isolated from a woman aged 80 or over with acute or convalescent COVID-19. The sample comprised peripheral blood. This chain is built from TRBV30 and TRBJ1-3, with 7 junctional bases fitting TRBD1. The CDR3 sequence is CAWSRDSRNTIYF. The DNA sequence is TGTGCCTGGAGCCGGGACAGCCGAAACACCATATATTTT.